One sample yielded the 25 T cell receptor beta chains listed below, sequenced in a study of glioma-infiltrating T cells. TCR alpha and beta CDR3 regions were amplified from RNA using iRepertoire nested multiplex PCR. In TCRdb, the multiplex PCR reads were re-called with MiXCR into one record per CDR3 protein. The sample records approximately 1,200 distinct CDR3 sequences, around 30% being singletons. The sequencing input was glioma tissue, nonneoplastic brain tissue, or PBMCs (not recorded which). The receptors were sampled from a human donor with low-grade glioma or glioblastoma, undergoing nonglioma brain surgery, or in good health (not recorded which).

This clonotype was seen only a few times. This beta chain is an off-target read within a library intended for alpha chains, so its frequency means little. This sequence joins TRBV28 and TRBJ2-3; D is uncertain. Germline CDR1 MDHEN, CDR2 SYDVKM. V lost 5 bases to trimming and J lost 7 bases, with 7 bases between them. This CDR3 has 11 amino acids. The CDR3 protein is CASSARYTQYF. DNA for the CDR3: TGTGCCAGCAGTGCCAGGTATACGCAGTATTTT. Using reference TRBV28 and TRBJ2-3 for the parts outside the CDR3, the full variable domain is DVKVTQSSRYLVKRTGEKVFLECVQDMDHENMFWYRQDPGLGLRLIYFSYDVKMKEKGDIPEGYSVSREKKERFSLILESASTNQTSMYLCASSARYTQYFGPGTRLTVL.

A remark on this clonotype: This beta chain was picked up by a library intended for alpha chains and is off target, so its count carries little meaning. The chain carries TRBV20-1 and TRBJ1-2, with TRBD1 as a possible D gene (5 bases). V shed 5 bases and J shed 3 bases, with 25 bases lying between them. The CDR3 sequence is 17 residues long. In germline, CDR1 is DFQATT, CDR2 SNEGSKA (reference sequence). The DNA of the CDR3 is TGCAGTGCTCCTACTCGGATGACACCAGGACAAGACTATGGCTACACCTTC. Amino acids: CSAPTRMTPGQDYGYTF.

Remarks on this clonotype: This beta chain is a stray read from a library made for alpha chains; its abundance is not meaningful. The CDR3 region is CASSFGIPGLAGNEQFF. In DNA, the CDR3 is TGTGCCAGCAGTTTCGGGATACCGGGCCTAGCAGGGAATGAGCAGTTCTTC. V gene TRBV27 combines with J gene TRBJ2-1; D could derive from TRBD1 or TRBD2 (5 bases each). The CDR3 totals 17 residues. V lost 3 bases, J lost 7 bases, and 22 bases lay in between. Per germline, CDR1 MNHEY and CDR2 SMNVEV (reference sequence).

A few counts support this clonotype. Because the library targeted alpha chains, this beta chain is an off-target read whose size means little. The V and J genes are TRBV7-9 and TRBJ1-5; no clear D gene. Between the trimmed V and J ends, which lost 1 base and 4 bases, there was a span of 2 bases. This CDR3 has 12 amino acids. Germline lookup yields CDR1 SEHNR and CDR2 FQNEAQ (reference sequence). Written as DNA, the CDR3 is TGTGCCAGCAGCTTAGGAAATCAGCCCCAGCATTTT. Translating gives CASSLGNQPQHF.

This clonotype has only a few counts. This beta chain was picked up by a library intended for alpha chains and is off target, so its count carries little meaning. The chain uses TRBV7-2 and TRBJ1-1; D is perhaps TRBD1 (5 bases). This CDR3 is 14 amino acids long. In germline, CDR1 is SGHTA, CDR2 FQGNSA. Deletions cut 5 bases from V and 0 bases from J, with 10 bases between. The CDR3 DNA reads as TGTGCCAGCAGCCTCAGCAGGGTGAACACTGAAGCTTTCTTT. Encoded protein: CASSLSRVNTEAFF.

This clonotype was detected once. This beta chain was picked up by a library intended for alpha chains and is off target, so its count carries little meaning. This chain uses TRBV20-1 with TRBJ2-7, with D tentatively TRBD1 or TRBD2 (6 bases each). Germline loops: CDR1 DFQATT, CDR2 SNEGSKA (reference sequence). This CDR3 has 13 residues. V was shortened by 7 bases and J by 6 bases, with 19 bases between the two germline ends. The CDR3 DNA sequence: TGCAGTGTCGCCGGGGGCCGTACCTCCGAGCAGTACGTC. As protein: CSVAGGRTSEQYV.

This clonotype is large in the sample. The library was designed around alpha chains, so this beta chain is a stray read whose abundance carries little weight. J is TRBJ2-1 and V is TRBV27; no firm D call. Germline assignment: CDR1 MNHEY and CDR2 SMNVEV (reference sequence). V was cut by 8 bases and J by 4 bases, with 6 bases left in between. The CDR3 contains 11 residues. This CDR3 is CASRRYNEQFF. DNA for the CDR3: TGTGCCAGCCGAAGGTACAATGAGCAGTTCTTC.

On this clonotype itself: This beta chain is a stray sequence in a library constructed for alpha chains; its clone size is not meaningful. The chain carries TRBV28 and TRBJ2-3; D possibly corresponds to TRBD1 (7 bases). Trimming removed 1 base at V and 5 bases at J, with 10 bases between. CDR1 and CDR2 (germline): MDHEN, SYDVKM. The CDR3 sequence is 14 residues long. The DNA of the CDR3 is TGTGCCAGCAGTTTATATCAGGGGGGAGATACGCAGTATTTT. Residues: CASSLYQGGDTQYF. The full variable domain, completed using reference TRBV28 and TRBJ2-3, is DVKVTQSSRYLVKRTGEKVFLECVQDMDHENMFWYRQDPGLGLRLIYFSYDVKMKEKGDIPEGYSVSREKKERFSLILESASTNQTSMYLCASSLYQGGDTQYFGPGTRLTVL.

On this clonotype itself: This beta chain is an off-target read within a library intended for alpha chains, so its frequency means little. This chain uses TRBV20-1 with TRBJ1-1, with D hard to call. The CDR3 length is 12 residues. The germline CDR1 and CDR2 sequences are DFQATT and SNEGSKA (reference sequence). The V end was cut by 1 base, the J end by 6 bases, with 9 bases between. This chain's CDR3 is CSARGLWSEAFF. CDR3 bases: TGCAGTGCTAGAGGCCTTTGGTCTGAAGCTTTCTTT.

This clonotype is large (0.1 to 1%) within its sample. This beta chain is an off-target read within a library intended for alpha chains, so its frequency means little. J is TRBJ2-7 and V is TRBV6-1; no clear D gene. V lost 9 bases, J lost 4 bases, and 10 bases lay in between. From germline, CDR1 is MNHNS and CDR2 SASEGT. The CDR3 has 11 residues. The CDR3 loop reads CASTSSYEQYF. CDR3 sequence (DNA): TGTGCCAGTACGTCCTCGTACGAGCAGTACTTC.

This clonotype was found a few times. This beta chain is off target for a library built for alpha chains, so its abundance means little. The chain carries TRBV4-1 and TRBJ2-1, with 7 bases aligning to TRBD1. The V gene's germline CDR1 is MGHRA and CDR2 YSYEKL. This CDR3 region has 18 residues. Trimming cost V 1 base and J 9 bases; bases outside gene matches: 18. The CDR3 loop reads CASSQVLQQGSGPVEQFF. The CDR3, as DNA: TGCGCCAGCAGCCAAGTCCTACAACAGGGGAGTGGCCCGGTTGAGCAGTTCTTC.

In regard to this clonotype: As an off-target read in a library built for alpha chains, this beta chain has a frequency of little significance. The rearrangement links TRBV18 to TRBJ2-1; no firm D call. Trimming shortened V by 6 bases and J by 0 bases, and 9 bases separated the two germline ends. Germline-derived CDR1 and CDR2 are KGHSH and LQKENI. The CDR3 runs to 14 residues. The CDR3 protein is CASSKSSSYNEQFF. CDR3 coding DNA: TGTGCCAGCTCTAAGTCGAGCTCCTACAATGAGCAGTTCTTC.

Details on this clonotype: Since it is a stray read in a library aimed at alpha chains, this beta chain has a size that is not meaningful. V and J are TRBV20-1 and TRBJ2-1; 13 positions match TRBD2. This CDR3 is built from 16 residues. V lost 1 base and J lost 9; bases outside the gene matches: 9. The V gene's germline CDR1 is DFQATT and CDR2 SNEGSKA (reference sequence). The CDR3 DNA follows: TGCAGTGCTAGAGGCCCGACTAGCGGGAGGTGGGGTGAGCAGTTCTTC. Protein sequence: CSARGPTSGRWGEQFF.

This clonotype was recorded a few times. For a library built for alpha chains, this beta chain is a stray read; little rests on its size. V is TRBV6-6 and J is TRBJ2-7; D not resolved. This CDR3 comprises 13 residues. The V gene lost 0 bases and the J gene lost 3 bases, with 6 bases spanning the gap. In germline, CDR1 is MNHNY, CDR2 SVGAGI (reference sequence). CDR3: CASSYSMGYEQYF. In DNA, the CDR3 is TGTGCCAGCAGTTACTCAATGGGCTACGAGCAGTACTTC.

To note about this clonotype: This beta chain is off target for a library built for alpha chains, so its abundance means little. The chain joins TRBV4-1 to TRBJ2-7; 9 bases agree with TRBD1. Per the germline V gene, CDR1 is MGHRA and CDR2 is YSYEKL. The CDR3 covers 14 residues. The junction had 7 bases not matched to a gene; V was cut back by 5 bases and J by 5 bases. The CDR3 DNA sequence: TGCGCCAGCAGCTCAACAGGGGGCAGCGACGAGCAGTACTTC. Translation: CASSSTGGSDEQYF.

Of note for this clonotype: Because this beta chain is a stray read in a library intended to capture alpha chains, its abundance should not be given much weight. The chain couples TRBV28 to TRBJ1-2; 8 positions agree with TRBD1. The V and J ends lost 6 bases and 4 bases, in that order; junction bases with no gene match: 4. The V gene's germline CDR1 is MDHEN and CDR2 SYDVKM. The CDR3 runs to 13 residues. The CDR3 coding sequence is TGTGCCAGCAGCGGGGGACAGGCCTATGGCTACACCTTC. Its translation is CASSGGQAYGYTF.

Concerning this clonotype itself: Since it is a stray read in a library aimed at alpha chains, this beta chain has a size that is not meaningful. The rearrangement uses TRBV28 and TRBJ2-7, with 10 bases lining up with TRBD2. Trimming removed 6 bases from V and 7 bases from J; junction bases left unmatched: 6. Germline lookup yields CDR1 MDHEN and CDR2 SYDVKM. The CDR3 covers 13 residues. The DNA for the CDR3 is TGTGCCAGCAGAACTAGCGGGACTACTGAGCAGTACTTC. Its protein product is CASRTSGTTEQYF.

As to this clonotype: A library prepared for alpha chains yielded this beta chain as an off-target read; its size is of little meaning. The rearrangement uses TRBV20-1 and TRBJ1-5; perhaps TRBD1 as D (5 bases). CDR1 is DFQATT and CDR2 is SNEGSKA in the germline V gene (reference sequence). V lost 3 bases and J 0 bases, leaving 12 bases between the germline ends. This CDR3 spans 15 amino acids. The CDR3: CSASSRGYSNQPQHF. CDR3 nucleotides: TGCAGTGCTAGTTCAAGGGGATATAGCAATCAGCCCCAGCATTTT.

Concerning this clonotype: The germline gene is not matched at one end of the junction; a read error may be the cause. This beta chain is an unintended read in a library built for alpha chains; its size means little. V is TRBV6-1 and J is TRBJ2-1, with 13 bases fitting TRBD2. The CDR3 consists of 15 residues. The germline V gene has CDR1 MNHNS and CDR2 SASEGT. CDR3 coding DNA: TGTGCCAGCAGTCGACTAGCGGGAGGAATCAATGCGCAGTTCTTC. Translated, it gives CASSRLAGGINAQFF.

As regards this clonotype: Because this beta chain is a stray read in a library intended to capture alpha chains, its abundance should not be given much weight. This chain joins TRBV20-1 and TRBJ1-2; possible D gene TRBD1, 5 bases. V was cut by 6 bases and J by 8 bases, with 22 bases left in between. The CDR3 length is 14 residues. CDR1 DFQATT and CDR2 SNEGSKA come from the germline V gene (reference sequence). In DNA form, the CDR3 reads TGCAGTGCCATGAAAAGGGGACGGGGGAGAGGCTACACCTTC. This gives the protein CSAMKRGRGRGYTF.

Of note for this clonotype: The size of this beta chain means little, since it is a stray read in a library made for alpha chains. CDR3 amino acids: CASRRRQGGYEQYV. CDR3 DNA sequence: TGTGCCAGCAGACGAAGACAGGGCGGATACGAGCAGTACGTC. V is TRBV28 and J is TRBJ2-7; the match to TRBD1 covers 7 bases. J was trimmed by 4 bases and V by 6 bases; bases with no gene match: 9. The CDR3 contains 14 residues. Germline V gene data show CDR1 as MDHEN and CDR2 as SYDVKM.

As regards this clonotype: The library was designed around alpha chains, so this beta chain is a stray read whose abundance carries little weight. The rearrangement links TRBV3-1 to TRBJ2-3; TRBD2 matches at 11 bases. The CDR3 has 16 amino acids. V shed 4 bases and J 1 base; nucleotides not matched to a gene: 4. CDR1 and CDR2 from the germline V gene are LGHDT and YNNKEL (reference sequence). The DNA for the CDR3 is TGTGCCAGCAGCCTCGGACTAGCGGGCCGCACAGATACGCAGTATTTT. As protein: CASSLGLAGRTDTQYF.

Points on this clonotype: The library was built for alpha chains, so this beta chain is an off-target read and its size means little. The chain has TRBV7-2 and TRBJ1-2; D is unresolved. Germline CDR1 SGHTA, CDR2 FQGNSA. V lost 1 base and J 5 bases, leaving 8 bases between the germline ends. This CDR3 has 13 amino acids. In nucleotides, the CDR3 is TGTGCCAGCAGCTTAGGTCGCCAGTATGGCTACACCTTC. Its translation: CASSLGRQYGYTF.

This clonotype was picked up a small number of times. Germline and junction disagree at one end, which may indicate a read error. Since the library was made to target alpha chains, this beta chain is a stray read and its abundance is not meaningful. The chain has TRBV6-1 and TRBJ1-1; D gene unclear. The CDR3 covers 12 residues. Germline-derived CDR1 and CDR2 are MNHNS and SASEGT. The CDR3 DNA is TGTGCCAGCAGTCCAGCCGGGAGAAAGCCGCTCTTT. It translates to CASSPAGRKPLF.

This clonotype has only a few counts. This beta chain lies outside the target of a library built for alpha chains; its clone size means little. CDR3 loop: CASSEVGTYEQYF. For the CDR3, the DNA is TGTGCCAGCAGTGAAGTCGGCACCTACGAGCAGTACTTC. V usage is TRBV25-1 and J usage is TRBJ2-7; the D is unclear. Trimming stripped 2 bases from V and 2 bases from J, with 7 bases between. Looked up from germline, CDR1 is MGHDK and CDR2 is SYGVNS. This CDR3 has 13 residues.